This TCR beta chain was identified during a study of T cell repertoires in cytomegalovirus infection. Overall study context: Both a matching HLA type and CMV infection were indicated by public TCR beta signatures.

TCRdb used MiXCR to reprocess the reads, holding one entry per CDR3 protein. The top ten hold roughly a quarter of the sample, which has around 170,000 distinct CDR3 sequences, around an eighth seen once. For this clonotype: Its matching antigen is unknown.

Study-level findings and limits: The cumulative frequency of public TCR beta families distinguished individuals who carried CMV together with the relevant HLA.

The CDR3 has 16 residues. The V gene's germline CDR1 is MDHEN and CDR2 SYDVKM. V gave up 5 bases and J gave up 3 bases, with 18 bases separating them. The sequence was obtained from a human donor in good health (CMV status not recorded). Some clones in this sample may be carry-over from other donors' samples. The material sequenced was PBMCs. The genes are TRBV28 and TRBJ2-3; D remains ambiguous. The CDR3 nucleotides read TGTGCCAGCAGTCCCATCCCCGGGTGGGGTACAGATACGCAGTATTTT. Protein sequence: CASSPIPGWGTDTQYF.